These 12 T cell receptor beta chains were sequenced from one sample in a study of shared clonotypes between healthy human individuals. TCRdb's table, derived via immunoSEQ multiplex PCR, lists solely in-frame clones and lacks some. The sample shows about 2 million clones, about 95% of them seen only once. CD45RO-negative, CCR7-positively selected cells formed the naive CD8 fraction, excluding terminally differentiated effector memory CD45RA+ cells. Sequences were obtained from naive CD8+ T cells sorted from blood. Source of these receptors: a man aged 18-30 years in good health.

The chain recombines TRBV6-1 with TRBJ2-3; 11 bases are shared with TRBD2. V trimming: 8 bases; J trimming: 6 bases; junction bases outside the gene matches: 10. The CDR3 is 15 residues long. CDR1 and CDR2 (germline): MNHNS, SASEGT. Here the CDR3 DNA reads TGTGCCAGCGGACGACTAGCGGGACAGTGGGATACGCAGTATTTT. Translated, it gives CASGRLAGQWDTQYF.

The chain recombines TRBV9 with TRBJ2-7, with D possibly being TRBD1 (6 bases). The germline V gene encodes CDR1 SGDLS and CDR2 YYNGEE. The CDR3 has 13 amino acids. V lost 0 bases and J 4 bases, leaving 8 bases between the germline ends. Written as DNA, the CDR3 is TGTGCCAGCAGCGTAGGGGACAAATACGAGCAGTACTTC. Translating it yields CASSVGDKYEQYF. The whole variable domain, filled in from reference TRBV9 and TRBJ2-7, reads DSGVTQTPKHLITATGQRVTLRCSPRSGDLSVYWYQQSLDQGLQFLIQYYNGEERAKGNILERFSAQQFPDLHSELNLSSLELGDSALYFCASSVGDKYEQYFGPGTRLTVT.

This clone has a handful of counts. The sample contains more than one DNA sequence encoding this CDR3. The J gene is TRBJ2-1, the V gene TRBV5-1; 12 bases fit TRBD2. Trimming took 2 bases from V and 4 from J; bases not matched to a gene: 1. From germline, CDR1 is SGHRS and CDR2 YFSETQ. The CDR3 covers 15 residues. DNA for the CDR3: TGCGCCAGCAGCTTAGGACTAGCGGGGTACAATGAGCAGTTCTTC. The encoded protein is CASSLGLAGYNEQFF.

Comments on this clone: Different DNA sequences within this sample yield the same CDR3. This chain links TRBV6-6 with TRBJ2-7, with D uncertain. CDR3 size: 13 residues. Trimming took off 0 bases at V and 4 bases at J, with 7 bases between the two ends. CDR1 is MNHNY, CDR2 SVGAGI, per germline (reference sequence). As DNA, the CDR3 is TGTGCCAGCAGTTACTCTGGACCTTACGAGCAGTACTTC. This gives the protein CASSYSGPYEQYF.

This chain connects TRBV16 to TRBJ2-5; D is perhaps TRBD1 (6 bases). The ends were cut back, 1 base at V and 0 bases at J, with 15 bases in the middle. CDR1 is KGHSY, CDR2 FQNENV, per germline. This CDR3 region has 17 residues. CDR3 bases: TGTGCCAGCAGCCAATGGAAGGGGGAGATCTACCAAGAGACCCAGTACTTC. It specifies CASSQWKGEIYQETQYF. Variable domain in full (rest from reference TRBV16 and TRBJ2-5): GEEVAQTPKHLVRGEGQKAKLYCAPIKGHSYVFWYQQVLKNEFKFLISFQNENVFDETGMPKERFSAKCLPNSPCSLEIQATKLEDSAVYFCASSQWKGEIYQETQYFGPGTRLLVL.

CDR3 sequence: CASSYSAGGKVYEQYF. DNA of the CDR3: TGTGCCAGCAGTTACTCGGCAGGGGGCAAGGTCTACGAGCAGTACTTC. This chain uses TRBV6-5 with TRBJ2-7, with 8 bases lining up with TRBD1. The CDR3 sequence is 16 residues long. Germline CDR1 MNHEY, CDR2 SVGAGI. V lost 0 bases and J lost 3; bases outside the gene matches: 7.

The V gene is TRBV6-1, the J gene TRBJ1-1, with D possibly TRBD1 on 6 matching bases. The germline V gene encodes CDR1 MNHNS and CDR2 SASEGT. This CDR3 spans 13 amino acids. Trimming cost V 1 base and J 4 bases, with 7 bases left between them. CDR3 residues: CASSEEGVTEAFF. The CDR3 region has the DNA TGTGCCAGCAGTGAAGAGGGGGTCACTGAAGCTTTCTTT.

The rearrangement uses TRBV7-8 and TRBJ1-2; no clear D. Trimming took off 0 bases at V and 6 bases at J, with 11 bases between the two ends. Looked up from germline, CDR1 is SGHVS and CDR2 is FQNEAQ. This CDR3 contains 14 residues. The CDR3 here is CASSLASGGNGYTF. CDR3 sequence (DNA): TGTGCCAGCAGCTTAGCGTCCGGAGGGAATGGCTACACCTTC.

The genes are TRBV5-6 and TRBJ1-2, with D possibly being TRBD1 (6 bases). V was shortened by 4 bases and J by 3 bases, with 13 bases between the two germline ends. In germline, CDR1 is SGHDT, CDR2 YYEEEE. The CDR3 loop spans 14 amino acids. CDR3 coding DNA: TGTGCCAGCAGCCTTACAGGGCTGGACTATGGCTACACCTTC. Translating it yields CASSLTGLDYGYTF.

Remarks on this clone: The same CDR3 is also encoded by other DNA sequences in this sample. Here the CDR3 reads CASSGGSNTEAFF. The CDR3, as DNA: TGTGCCAGCAGCGGCGGGAGCAACACTGAAGCTTTCTTT. V usage is TRBV9 and J usage is TRBJ1-1; D remains ambiguous. The CDR3 totals 13 residues. V lost 3 bases and J lost 2, with 8 bases in between. In germline, CDR1 is SGDLS, CDR2 YYNGEE.

The chain joins TRBV18 to TRBJ1-1; 11 positions match TRBD1. Per the germline V gene, CDR1 is KGHSH and CDR2 is LQKENI. Losses at the gene ends were 3 bases for V and 4 bases for J; bases not matched to a gene: 4. This CDR3 has 15 residues. The CDR3 region has the DNA TGTGCCAGCTCACCCCCCGGGACAGGGGGCACTGAAGCTTTCTTT. Translation: CASSPPGTGGTEAFF.

This clone showed up just once. The chain carries TRBV5-6 and TRBJ2-7; 8 nucleotides agree with TRBD2. The CDR3 is 15 residues long. Trimming cost V 2 bases and J 7 bases; bases outside gene matches: 11. Per germline, CDR1 SGHDT and CDR2 YYEEEE. CDR3 amino acids: CASSLTSGGMYEQYF. CDR3 nucleotide sequence: TGTGCCAGCAGCTTAACTAGCGGAGGAATGTATGAGCAGTACTTC.